This T cell receptor beta chain stems from a study of chronic HIV infection and antiretroviral therapy. This clonotype was recorded a few times. Germline V gene data show CDR1 as MNHNS and CDR2 as SASEGT. CDR3 length: 14 residues. V trimming: 7 bases; J trimming: 3 bases; junction bases outside the gene matches: 5. TCRdb re-analysed the 5' RACE reads in MiXCR, keeping a single row per CDR3 protein. The table records over 40,000 distinct CDR3 sequences, approximately 19% of them present only once. Specimen: peripheral blood. The genes are TRBV6-1 and TRBJ2-1; 8 nucleotides line up with TRBD2. The origin of this receptor is an adult who had HIV and had not received antiretroviral therapy, or was an uninfected healthy control (not recorded which). The DNA of the CDR3 is TGTGCCAGCAACGAGCGGGAGTTCTACAATGAGCAGTTCTTC. Encoded protein: CASNEREFYNEQFF.